The sequence of this T cell receptor beta chain was determined in a study of human T cells and chemical hapten exposure. Study-level findings and limits: Patch test score rose with PT1 expanded TCR count, significant at thresholds 8, 16 and 32, not 4.

TCRdb recomputed calls from the RACE reads with MiXCR, one row per CDR3 protein. Among about 190,000 distinct CDR3 sequences listed, under 25% were seen once. This CDR3 region has 14 residues. Germline V gene data show CDR1 as SGHAT and CDR2 as FQNNGV. V lost 2 bases to trimming and J lost 2 bases, with 7 bases between them. This clonotype has only a few counts. The target antigen is unknown. The time point is: patch test 3, about 24 weeks after DPC sensitization. Treatment described: therapeutic diphenylcyclopropenone sensitization with weekly scalp DPC. The V call is TRBV11-2, the J call TRBJ2-1; no clear D. The receptor's source is a woman between 35 and 50 years old with alopecia areata. Some clones in this sample may be carry-over from other donors' samples. The sample was whole blood, taken in connection with sensitization to the hapten diphenylcyclopropenone (DPC). CDR3 in amino acids: CASSLYDTYNEQFF. The DNA for the CDR3 is TGTGCCAGCAGCTTATACGATACCTACAATGAGCAGTTCTTC.